The 19 T cell receptor beta chains given below trace back to one sample, sequenced in a study of cytomegalovirus exposure and HLA in healthy donors. The primer mix had 60 Vbeta and 13 Jbeta primers. Measured with immunoSEQ multiplex PCR; TCRdb has only the in-frame clones, and not every one. The data hold 220,000 or so clones, with 60% to 80% observed a single time. Sequenced: PBMCs. These receptors originate from a woman aged 25 to 39 in good health and CMV-seronegative.

The J gene is TRBJ2-1, the V gene TRBV4-1, with 12 nucleotides matching TRBD2. Germline V gene data show CDR1 as MGHRA and CDR2 as YSYEKL. This CDR3 has 17 residues. Unmatched junction bases numbered 6, after V lost 4 bases and J lost 2 bases. The CDR3 reads CASSLPSGGAPYNEQFF. DNA for the CDR3: TGCGCCAGCAGCCTTCCTAGCGGGGGGGCCCCCTACAATGAGCAGTTCTTC.

Only one count was recorded for this clone. V usage is TRBV14 and J usage is TRBJ1-2, with TRBD1 as a possible D gene (5 bases). Per the germline V gene, CDR1 is SGHDN and CDR2 is FVKESK. V lost 5 bases, J lost 8 bases, and 15 bases lay in between. The CDR3 spans 13 residues. As DNA, the CDR3 is TGTGCCAGCAGCTTCAACCCAGGGTACGGCTACACCTTC. Encoded protein: CASSFNPGYGYTF.

This chain connects TRBV15 to TRBJ1-4, with D perhaps TRBD1 (5 bases). Deletions cut 7 bases from V and 7 bases from J, with 13 bases between. Germline V lookup: CDR1 LNHNV, CDR2 YYDKDF (reference sequence). The CDR3 contains 13 residues. This chain's CDR3 is CATTLTQGEKLFF. For the CDR3, the DNA is TGTGCCACCACTCTCACTCAGGGTGAAAAACTGTTTTTT.

This clone was picked up one time. A much larger clone sits a single nucleotide away, making a read error possible. This sequence joins TRBV9 and TRBJ1-1, with D perhaps TRBD1 (5 bases). Germline V gene lookup returns CDR1 SGDLS and CDR2 YYNGEE. V shed 3 bases and J shed 1 base, with 7 bases lying between them. The CDR3 has 13 amino acids. The CDR3 region has the DNA TGTGCCAGCAGCGGCGGGGGGAACACTGAAGCTTTCTTT. It encodes CASSGGGNTEAFF.

The rearrangement joins TRBV27 to TRBJ2-2; 9 positions match TRBD2. Germline V CDR1 and CDR2: MNHEY, SMNVEV (reference sequence). CDR3 length: 18 amino acids. V shed 3 bases and J 3 bases; nucleotides not matched to a gene: 11. CDR3 DNA sequence: TGTGCCAGCAGTTTTGGGGCTAGCGGGGTATCCTACACCGGGGAGCTGTTTTTT. It yields the protein CASSFGASGVSYTGELFF.

The sample holds one count of this clone. This sequence joins TRBV11-3 and TRBJ1-1; the match to TRBD1 covers 8 bases. Per the germline V gene, CDR1 is SGHNT and CDR2 is YENEEA. J lost 8 bases, V lost 2 bases, and 10 bases had no gene match. This CDR3 comprises 15 residues. The CDR3 sequence is CASSLSELRTGEAFF. CDR3 DNA sequence: TGTGCCAGCAGCTTATCTGAACTTCGGACAGGGGAAGCTTTCTTT.

This clone was seen only once. J is TRBJ1-2 and V is TRBV6-5; 9 bases fit TRBD1. This CDR3 has 14 residues. V lost 5 bases, J lost 6 bases, and 7 bases stayed unmatched. The germline CDR1 and CDR2 sequences are MNHEY and SVGAGI. The CDR3 DNA reads TGTGCCAGCAGTCCTACAGGGGGCCTGGATGGCTACACCTTC. Translating it yields CASSPTGGLDGYTF.

This rearrangement joins TRBV19 to TRBJ2-5, with a weak D call TRBD1 (5 bases). The DNA end favors TRBJ2-7, so the J call may be wrong. The germline gives CDR1 LNHDA, CDR2 SQIVND (reference sequence). This CDR3 has 15 residues. For the CDR3, the DNA is TGTGCCAGTAGTATAATCGGCCAGGGTGAAGACGAGCAGTACTTC. Its protein is CASSIIGQGEDEQYF.

The chain recombines TRBV10-1 with TRBJ2-3, with D maybe TRBD1 (5 bases). V lost 3 bases to trimming and J lost 4 bases, with 8 bases between them. Germline V gene sequence: CDR1 WNHNN, CDR2 SYGVQD (reference sequence). The CDR3 contains 13 residues. The CDR3, as DNA: TGCGCCAGCAGTGAATCAGGGTCAGATACGCAGTATTTT. Encoded protein: CASSESGSDTQYF.

Comment on this clone: One junction end disagrees with the germline gene, perhaps due to a read error. V usage is TRBV6-1 and J usage is TRBJ2-5; 7 bases map to TRBD1. Germline lookup yields CDR1 MNHNS and CDR2 SASEGT. The CDR3 sequence is 10 residues long. The CDR3: CASSYDREDF. In nucleotides, the CDR3 is TGTGCCAGCAGTTATGACAGGGAAGACTTC.

J is TRBJ2-7 and V is TRBV5-6; 8 bases agree with TRBD2. Germline V CDR1 and CDR2: SGHDT, YYEEEE. J lost 5 bases, V lost 4 bases, and 11 bases had no gene match. The CDR3 covers 15 residues. The CDR3 spells CASSTSSGGRDEQYF. In DNA, the CDR3 is TGTGCCAGCAGCACCTCCAGCGGGGGCCGGGACGAGCAGTACTTC. The complete variable domain, with remaining parts taken from reference TRBV5-6 and TRBJ2-7, reads DAGVTQSPTHLIKTRGQQVTLRCSPKSGHDTVSWYQQALGQGPQFIFQYYEEEERQRGNFPDRFSGHQFPNYSSELNVNALLLGDSALYLCASSTSSGGRDEQYFGPGTRLTVT.

The chain employs TRBV7-6 and TRBJ2-1; possibly TRBD2 for D (6 bases). CDR3 size: 13 residues. CDR1 and CDR2 from the germline V gene are SGHVS and FNYEAQ. V lost 1 base to trimming and J lost 10 bases, with 11 bases between them. The chain's CDR3 is CASSLDWDLEQFF. The DNA of the CDR3 is TGTGCCAGCAGCTTAGACTGGGACTTGGAGCAGTTCTTC.

The chain couples TRBV5-1 to TRBJ2-1; 9 positions match TRBD2. V gave up 3 bases and J gave up 5 bases; unmatched junction bases: 9. CDR1 is SGHRS and CDR2 is YFSETQ in the germline V gene. This CDR3 region has 16 residues. This CDR3 reads CASSSIPGLANNEQFF. DNA of the CDR3: TGCGCCAGCAGCTCGATTCCGGGACTAGCCAACAATGAGCAGTTCTTC.

The genes are TRBV6-1 and TRBJ1-1; possible D gene TRBD1, 6 bases. The CDR3 totals 13 residues. The V gene's germline CDR1 is MNHNS and CDR2 SASEGT. Trimming took off 11 bases at V and 0 bases at J, with 13 bases between the two ends. The DNA for the CDR3 is TGTGCCTCGAAGGCAGGGGTGAACACTGAAGCTTTCTTT. This gives the protein CASKAGVNTEAFF.

CDR3 nucleotides: TGCGCCAGCAGCCAGGGGACTAGCGGGGGTCCGGGCACAGATACGCAGTATTTT. Its translation is CASSQGTSGGPGTDTQYF. The chain joins TRBV4-1 to TRBJ2-3; 14 bases fit TRBD2. The CDR3 has 18 amino acids. V lost 3 bases, J lost 1 base, and 6 bases stayed unmatched. CDR1 is MGHRA, CDR2 YSYEKL, per germline.

CDR3 amino acids: CASSWSPGQVNTEAFF. CDR3 coding DNA: TGTGCCAGCAGCTGGAGTCCGGGACAGGTGAACACTGAAGCTTTCTTT. The J gene is TRBJ1-1, the V gene TRBV7-9; 8 positions agree with TRBD1. J was trimmed by 0 bases and V by 4 bases; bases with no gene match: 7. Germline V gene lookup returns CDR1 SEHNR and CDR2 FQNEAQ (reference sequence). The CDR3 is made up of 16 amino acids.

This chain joins TRBV6-1 and TRBJ1-1, with D unclear. V lost 6 bases and J 0 bases, leaving 2 bases between the germline ends. The CDR3 consists of 11 residues. The germline CDR1 and CDR2 sequences are MNHNS and SASEGT. The CDR3 DNA is TGTGCCAGCAGCGTGAACACTGAAGCTTTCTTT. Residues: CASSVNTEAFF.

The J gene is TRBJ2-3, the V gene TRBV5-4; TRBD1 is a possible D gene (6 bases). Trimming left V 4 bases short and J 4 bases short, with 10 bases between. This CDR3 is 13 amino acids long. Germline assignment: CDR1 SGHNT and CDR2 YYREEE (reference sequence). The DNA for the CDR3 is TGTGCCAGCAGCACAACAGGGTCAGATACGCAGTATTTT. Residues: CASSTTGSDTQYF.

The chain joins TRBV9 to TRBJ2-1; the D gene is possibly TRBD2 (6 bases). Trimming left V 0 bases short and J 3 bases short, with 13 bases between. This CDR3 comprises 16 residues. CDR1 is SGDLS, CDR2 YYNGEE, per germline. The chain's CDR3 is CASSVEGTQNYNEQFF. CDR3 in DNA: TGTGCCAGCAGCGTAGAAGGGACTCAAAACTACAATGAGCAGTTCTTC. The variable domain in full, completed from reference TRBV9 and TRBJ2-1, reads DSGVTQTPKHLITATGQRVTLRCSPRSGDLSVYWYQQSLDQGLQFLIQYYNGEERAKGNILERFSAQQFPDLHSELNLSSLELGDSALYFCASSVEGTQNYNEQFFGPGTRLTVL.